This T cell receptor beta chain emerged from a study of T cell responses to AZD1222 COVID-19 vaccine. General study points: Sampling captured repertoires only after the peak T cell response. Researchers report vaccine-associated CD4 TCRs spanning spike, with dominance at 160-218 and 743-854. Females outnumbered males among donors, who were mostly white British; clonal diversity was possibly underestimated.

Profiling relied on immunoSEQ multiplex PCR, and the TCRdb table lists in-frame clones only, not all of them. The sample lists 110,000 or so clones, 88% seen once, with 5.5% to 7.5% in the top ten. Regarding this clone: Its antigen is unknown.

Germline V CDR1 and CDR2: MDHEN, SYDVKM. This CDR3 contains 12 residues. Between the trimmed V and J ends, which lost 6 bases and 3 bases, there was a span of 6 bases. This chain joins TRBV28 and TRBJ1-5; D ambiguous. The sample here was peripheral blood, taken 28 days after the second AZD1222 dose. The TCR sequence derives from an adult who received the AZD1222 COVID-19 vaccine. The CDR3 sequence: CASSSLNQPQHF. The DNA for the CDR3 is TGTGCCAGCAGCAGCCTCAATCAGCCCCAGCATTTT.